Listed here are 7 T cell receptor beta chains from one sample, sequenced in a study of CD8 T cells in ankylosing spondylitis. Notes on the study in general: Ankylosing spondylitis blood seemed to carry a telltale TCR beta motif made of under ten highly homologous variants.

Their cognate antigens are unknown. MiXCR, run by TCRdb on the 5' RACE reads, gives a single entry per CDR3 protein. The sample lists a few hundred thousand distinct CDR3 sequences; more than 20% were seen once. The sample comprised blood, either unsorted or a sorted T cell fraction (not recorded which). These receptors originate from a male donor with ankylosing spondylitis.

V and J are TRBV3-1 and TRBJ2-7, with TRBD1 identical over 7 bases. J lost 6 bases, V lost 1 base, and 6 bases had no gene match. Germline CDR1 and CDR2: LGHDT and YNNKEL (reference sequence). The CDR3 is 14 residues long. The DNA of the CDR3 is TGTGCCAGCAGCCAAGCCCCCCAGGGGGTCGAGCAGTACTTC. It specifies CASSQAPQGVEQYF.

This sequence joins TRBV28 and TRBJ2-1, with 9 bases lining up with TRBD1. The CDR3 is made up of 13 amino acids. J was trimmed by 4 bases and V by 8 bases; bases with no gene match: 3. The germline gives CDR1 MDHEN, CDR2 SYDVKM. CDR3 residues: CASGGTGYNEQFF. CDR3 coding DNA: TGTGCCAGCGGCGGGACAGGGTACAATGAGCAGTTCTTC.

This clonotype was found a few times. The V and J genes are TRBV6-1 and TRBJ2-1, with D maybe TRBD2 (5 bases). This CDR3 is built from 15 residues. V gave up 0 bases and J gave up 12 bases, with 18 bases separating them. Germline-derived CDR1 and CDR2 are MNHNS and SASEGT. CDR3 protein: CASSEALIRGSWQFF. In DNA, the CDR3 is TGTGCCAGCAGTGAAGCGCTCATCCGGGGAAGTTGGCAGTTCTTC.

The chain links TRBV28 to TRBJ2-6; D gene uncertain. The CDR3 has 16 amino acids. CDR1 MDHEN and CDR2 SYDVKM come from the germline V gene. Trimming removed 6 bases at V and 1 base at J, with 13 bases between. The CDR3 bases are TGTGCCAGCAGCTTCGGGTTGGGGTCTGGGGCCAACGTCCTGACTTTC. Translating it yields CASSFGLGSGANVLTF.

In this sample, this clonotype turned up many times. This chain uses TRBV29-1 with TRBJ1-2; no firm D call. There are 13 residues in the CDR3. V lost 1 base and J lost 4, with 10 bases in between. Germline CDR1 SQVTM, CDR2 ANQGSEA. The CDR3 DNA reads TGCAGCGTTGAAGCCGCGGGTTTCTATGGCTACACCTTC. It translates to CSVEAAGFYGYTF.

This clonotype was seen a few times. The chain employs TRBV12-3 or TRBV12-4 and TRBJ2-1, with 7 bases lining up with TRBD2. The length of the CDR3 is 14 residues. The J segment lost 7 bases and the V segment lost 6 bases, leaving 9 bases of the junction unmatched. The chain's CDR3 is CASRGIAGTNEQFF. Here the CDR3 DNA reads TGTGCCAGCAGGGGAATAGCGGGTACAAATGAGCAGTTCTTC.

CDR3 sequence: CASSQDVEGGWVETQYF. DNA for the CDR3: TGCGCCAGCAGCCAAGACGTGGAAGGGGGCTGGGTAGAGACCCAGTACTTC. This chain links TRBV4-3 with TRBJ2-5; 7 nucleotides match TRBD1. The J segment lost 4 bases and the V segment lost 0 bases, leaving 11 bases of the junction unmatched. The CDR3 is 17 amino acids. Germline V gene data show CDR1 as LGHNA and CDR2 as YSLEER.